What follows are 31 T cell receptor beta chains derived from one specimen sequenced in a study of T cell repertoires in cytomegalovirus infection. One entry per CDR3 protein results from TCRdb running MiXCR on the reads. The table shows almost 90,000 distinct CDR3 sequences, with approximately 32% occurring only once. Their target antigens are unknown. Here the sequenced sample was CD8+ T cells from cultured PBMCs, taken from culture after CMV antigen stimulation. The receptors stem from a human donor in good health (CMV status not recorded). Some clones in this sample may be carry-over from other donors' samples.

This chain connects TRBV13 to TRBJ1-2, with D perhaps TRBD1 (5 bases). Germline values: CDR1 PRHDT, CDR2 FYEKMQ (reference sequence). Trimming stripped 3 bases from V and 8 bases from J, with 16 bases between. The CDR3 totals 14 residues. The CDR3 loop reads CASSFRGDYSGYTF. The DNA of the CDR3 is TGTGCCAGCAGCTTCCGAGGGGACTACTCCGGCTACACCTTC. Combining the CDR3 with reference TRBV13 and TRBJ1-2 gives the whole variable domain AAGVIQSPRHLIKEKRETATLKCYPIPRHDTVYWYQQGPGQDPQFLISFYEKMQSDKGSIPDRFSAQQFSDYHSELNMSSLELGDSALYFCASSFRGDYSGYTFGSGTRLTVV.

The chain joins TRBV4-1 to TRBJ2-2, with 10 bases aligning to TRBD2. The CDR3 runs to 16 residues. The J segment lost 7 bases and the V segment lost 3 bases, leaving 8 bases of the junction unmatched. The germline V gene encodes CDR1 MGHRA and CDR2 YSYEKL. The CDR3 loop is CASSQSGGAANGELFF. The CDR3 DNA follows: TGCGCCAGCAGCCAGAGCGGGGGGGCCGCGAACGGGGAGCTGTTTTTT.

This chain joins TRBV5-1 and TRBJ1-1; D gene ambiguous. The CDR3 totals 13 residues. V was shortened by 4 bases and J by 6 bases, with 13 bases between the two germline ends. In germline, CDR1 is SGHRS, CDR2 YFSETQ. The CDR3 bases are TGCGCCAGCAGCCCCGCAGAGAGACCTGAAGCTTTCTTT. It encodes CASSPAERPEAFF.

The chain recombines TRBV6-1 with TRBJ1-2; 9 nucleotides agree with TRBD1. The CDR3 loop spans 20 amino acids. Unmatched junction bases numbered 16, after V lost 2 bases and J lost 0 bases. Germline CDR1 is MNHNS and CDR2 is SASEGT. Written as DNA, the CDR3 is TGTGCCAGCAGTGAAATCGGAATAGTAGGACAGGGGCCCTCTAACTATGGCTACACCTTC. Translation: CASSEIGIVGQGPSNYGYTF.

This clonotype was picked up a small number of times. CDR3 DNA: TGTGCCATCAGTGATGGGCTCCTTAACACTGAAGCTTTCTTT. Translating it yields CAISDGLLNTEAFF. This sequence joins TRBV10-3 and TRBJ1-1; D ambiguous. V lost 3 bases, J lost 2 bases, and 10 bases lay in between. The V gene's germline CDR1 is ENHRY and CDR2 SYGVKD. CDR3 length: 14 amino acids.

The chain has TRBV7-8 and TRBJ2-4, with a weak D call TRBD1 (6 bases). V was shortened by 5 bases and J by 8 bases, with 19 bases between the two germline ends. Germline loops: CDR1 SGHVS, CDR2 FQNEAQ. The CDR3 loop spans 15 amino acids. The CDR3 here is CASSALGGDGDIQYF. The CDR3 coding sequence is TGTGCCAGCAGCGCTCTAGGGGGTGACGGGGACATTCAGTACTTC. Using reference TRBV7-8 and TRBJ2-4 for the parts outside the CDR3, the full variable domain is GAGVSQSPRYKVAKRGQDVALRCDPISGHVSLFWYQQALGQGPEFLTYFQNEAQLDKSGLPSDRFFAERPEGSVSTLKIQRTQQEDSAVYLCASSALGGDGDIQYFGAGTRLSVL.

This clonotype was seen only a few times. The genes are TRBV20-1 and TRBJ2-7; 7 positions match TRBD1. V lost 0 bases and J lost 2; bases outside the gene matches: 4. From germline, CDR1 is DFQATT and CDR2 SNEGSKA (reference sequence). The CDR3 extends over 14 amino acids. CDR3 amino acids: CSARDLQGAYEQYF. CDR3 coding DNA: TGCAGTGCTAGAGATCTCCAGGGGGCCTACGAGCAGTACTTC.

In this sample, this clonotype turned up a few times. The J gene is TRBJ2-1, the V gene TRBV7-2; D call uncertain. V was clipped by 5 bases and J by 2 bases, with 16 bases between them. The CDR3 runs 16 residues. The germline V gene has CDR1 SGHTA and CDR2 FQGNSA. CDR3 region: CASSIEAAGPYNEQFF. CDR3 coding DNA: TGTGCCAGCAGCATAGAGGCAGCTGGACCCTACAATGAGCAGTTCTTC.

This clonotype has more than one count but fewer than ten. The rearrangement joins TRBV27 to TRBJ1-1; no definite D call. From germline, CDR1 is MNHEY and CDR2 SMNVEV (reference sequence). This CDR3 is built from 14 residues. Deletions cut 6 bases from V and 2 bases from J, with 13 bases between. CDR3 sequence: CASRLGRINTEAFF. The CDR3 nucleotides read TGTGCCAGCAGATTAGGACGGATAAACACTGAAGCTTTCTTT.

This clonotype was seen many times. The rearrangement uses TRBV20-1 and TRBJ2-4; no definite D call. CDR1 and CDR2 from the germline V gene are DFQATT and SNEGSKA (reference sequence). The CDR3 contains 10 residues. This CDR3 reads CSVLENIQYF. The CDR3 coding sequence is TGCAGCGTGTTAGAAAACATTCAGTACTTC.

V is TRBV29-1 and J is TRBJ2-2; maybe TRBD2 (5 bases). The V gene lost 4 bases and the J gene lost 6 bases, with 9 bases spanning the gap. Germline assignment: CDR1 SQVTM and CDR2 ANQGSEA. CDR3 length: 12 residues. The CDR3 is CSVGGFSGELFF. DNA for the CDR3: TGCAGCGTTGGAGGGTTTTCCGGGGAGCTGTTTTTT.

This clonotype was picked up a small number of times. The CDR3 here is CASSYDRVNIQYF. The CDR3 DNA follows: TGTGCCAGCAGTTACGACAGGGTGAACATTCAGTACTTC. This chain joins TRBV6-6 and TRBJ2-4, with 7 nucleotides matching TRBD1. Germline V CDR1 and CDR2: MNHNY, SVGAGI (reference sequence). Trimming cost V 2 bases and J 7 bases; bases outside gene matches: 2. The length of the CDR3 is 13 residues.

The chain employs TRBV6-5 and TRBJ1-1; 7 positions match TRBD1. V was clipped by 10 bases and J by 1 base; unmatched bases: 12. Germline V gene lookup returns CDR1 MNHEY and CDR2 SVGAGI. The CDR3 extends over 15 amino acids. The CDR3 nucleotides read TGTGCCACCAAGGGGTGGGACAGTACGAACACTGAAGCTTTCTTT. This encodes CATKGWDSTNTEAFF.

The chain recombines TRBV7-8 with TRBJ1-1; 7 bases are a match to TRBD1. J was trimmed by 1 base and V by 8 bases; bases with no gene match: 10. The CDR3 covers 15 residues. The germline V gene has CDR1 SGHVS and CDR2 FQNEAQ. CDR3 protein: CASGKGAGANTEAFF. The DNA for the CDR3 is TGTGCCAGCGGCAAGGGGGCAGGGGCGAACACTGAAGCTTTCTTT. The full variable domain, its missing parts supplied by reference TRBV7-8 and TRBJ1-1, is GAGVSQSPRYKVAKRGQDVALRCDPISGHVSLFWYQQALGQGPEFLTYFQNEAQLDKSGLPSDRFFAERPEGSVSTLKIQRTQQEDSAVYLCASGKGAGANTEAFFGQGTRLTVV.

The chain recombines TRBV11-2 with TRBJ2-1; no firm D call. Germline V CDR1 and CDR2: SGHAT, FQNNGV. The CDR3 has 12 residues. V lost 6 bases to trimming and J lost 4 bases, with 7 bases between them. The CDR3 loop is CASSQRYNEQFF. Here the CDR3 DNA reads TGTGCCAGCAGTCAGAGGTACAATGAGCAGTTCTTC.

Regarding this clonotype: The junction and the germline gene differ at one end; a read error may be behind it. The chain joins TRBV10-3 to TRBJ2-7, with TRBD2 as a possible D gene (7 bases). CDR3 length equals 11 residues. Germline CDR1 reads ENHRY; CDR2 reads SYGVKD. CDR3 bases: TGTGCCATCAGTGAGTGGGGGGGCCATCACTTC. Translation gives CAISEWGGHHF.

V is TRBV29-1 and J is TRBJ2-1; D is unresolved. V was trimmed by 5 bases and J by 2 bases, leaving 10 bases between them. The germline V gene encodes CDR1 SQVTM and CDR2 ANQGSEA. This CDR3 comprises 13 residues. CDR3 in amino acids: CSVRQLTYNEQFF. For the CDR3, the DNA is TGCAGCGTTAGGCAACTTACCTACAATGAGCAGTTCTTC.

This clonotype was observed a handful of times. The rearrangement links TRBV14 to TRBJ2-2; D is unclear. This CDR3 has 13 amino acids. V was shortened by 4 bases and J by 5 bases, with 8 bases between the two germline ends. Germline V lookup: CDR1 SGHDN, CDR2 FVKESK. The CDR3 DNA reads as TGTGCCAGCAGCCCGCACGATACCGGGGAGCTGTTTTTT. Protein sequence: CASSPHDTGELFF. Filled out from reference TRBV14 and TRBJ2-2, the complete variable domain reads EAGVTQFPSHSVIEKGQTVTLRCDPISGHDNLYWYRRVMGKEIKFLLHFVKESKQDESGMPNNRFLAERTGGTYSTLKVQPAELEDSGVYFCASSPHDTGELFFGEGSRLTVL.

This chain connects TRBV11-2 to TRBJ2-7, with D tentatively TRBD2 (7 bases). This CDR3 has 15 amino acids. V was shortened by 7 bases and J by 3 bases, with 19 bases between the two germline ends. The germline V gene encodes CDR1 SGHAT and CDR2 FQNNGV. In nucleotides, the CDR3 is TGTGCCAGCACCAAGGGGGGGGGGATTCACTACGAGCAGTACTTC. Protein sequence: CASTKGGGIHYEQYF. Together with reference TRBV11-2 and TRBJ2-7, the CDR3 gives the full variable domain: EAGVAQSPRYKIIEKRQSVAFWCNPISGHATLYWYQQILGQGPKLLIQFQNNGVVDDSQLPKDRFSAERLKGVDSTLKIQPAKLEDSAVYLCASTKGGGIHYEQYFGPGTRLTVT.

Only one count was recorded for this clonotype. V gene TRBV20-1 combines with J gene TRBJ2-3; 9 nucleotides line up with TRBD2. CDR3 size: 15 residues. J gave up 6 bases and V 5 bases, and 12 bases lay outside the gene matches. CDR1 and CDR2 from the germline V gene are DFQATT and SNEGSKA (reference sequence). The CDR3 here is CSAPVSGGLADTQYF. The CDR3 nucleotides read TGCAGTGCTCCCGTTAGCGGGGGTCTAGCCGATACGCAGTATTTT.

This clonotype occurred a few times. The chain recombines TRBV29-1 with TRBJ2-1, with 10 bases fitting TRBD1. CDR1 SQVTM and CDR2 ANQGSEA come from the germline V gene. V was pared by 5 bases and J by 3 bases, with 10 bases of the junction left unmatched. This CDR3 has 16 residues. The CDR3 here is CSVFSRDRGIYNEQFF. The CDR3 region has the DNA TGCAGCGTTTTCTCCCGGGACAGGGGTATCTACAATGAGCAGTTCTTC.

CDR3 DNA sequence: TGCGCCAGCAGTCGGATGGCCCCTTCCACAGATACGCAGTATTTT. Translation gives CASSRMAPSTDTQYF. V and J are TRBV4-1 and TRBJ2-3, with D hard to call. Between the trimmed V and J ends, which lost 6 bases and 2 bases, there was a span of 15 bases. Per germline, CDR1 MGHRA and CDR2 YSYEKL. CDR3 length: 15 residues.

The chain couples TRBV5-1 to TRBJ2-1; 11 bases align to TRBD2. In germline, CDR1 is SGHRS, CDR2 YFSETQ. After removal of 4 bases from V and 0 bases from J, the junction contained 9 bases not matched to a gene. This CDR3 comprises 18 residues. The CDR3, as DNA: TGCGCCAGCAGCCGCGTGGGACTAGCGGCTAGCTCCTACAATGAGCAGTTCTTC. It is translated as CASSRVGLAASSYNEQFF. The complete variable domain, with remaining parts taken from reference TRBV5-1 and TRBJ2-1, reads KAGVTQTPRYLIKTRGQQVTLSCSPISGHRSVSWYQQTPGQGLQFLFEYFSETQRNKGNFPGRFSGRQFSNSRSEMNVSTLELGDSALYLCASSRVGLAASSYNEQFFGPGTRLTVL.

The V and J genes are TRBV4-1 and TRBJ2-2, with 7 bases lining up with TRBD2. The V gene's germline CDR1 is MGHRA and CDR2 YSYEKL. The CDR3 sequence is 16 residues long. Trimming removed 1 base from V and 2 bases from J; junction bases left unmatched: 4. The CDR3 loop is CASSQGGGLNTGELFF. CDR3 bases: TGCGCCAGCAGCCAAGGCGGGGGACTCAACACCGGGGAGCTGTTTTTT.

This clonotype showed up just a few times. The V and J genes are TRBV6-2 or TRBV6-3 and TRBJ2-7; D unclear. Germline loops: CDR1 MNHEY, CDR2 SVGEGT. V was pared by 4 bases and J by 3 bases, with 10 bases between. This CDR3 is 13 amino acids long. This CDR3 reads CASSSSNNYEQYF. CDR3 bases: TGTGCCAGCAGTTCCTCAAATAACTACGAGCAGTACTTC.

The V and J genes are TRBV7-6 and TRBJ2-7, with 9 bases lining up with TRBD1. J gave up 1 base and V 5 bases, and 6 bases lay outside the gene matches. CDR3 size: 15 residues. Per the germline V gene, CDR1 is SGHVS and CDR2 is FNYEAQ. The CDR3: CASSAGQGHSYEQYF. The CDR3 region has the DNA TGTGCCAGCAGCGCCGGACAGGGGCATTCCTACGAGCAGTACTTC.

This clonotype appeared many times. The chain couples TRBV20-1 to TRBJ1-2; no reliable D call. Trimming removed 6 bases from V and 4 bases from J, with 9 bases in between. This CDR3 has 11 residues. CDR1 and CDR2 (germline): DFQATT, SNEGSKA (reference sequence). Here the CDR3 reads CSATGVYGYTF. CDR3 nucleotide sequence: TGCAGTGCGACCGGGGTCTATGGCTACACCTTC.

The genes are TRBV19 and TRBJ2-1; the D is unclear. CDR3 length: 12 residues. V lost 3 bases to trimming and J lost 5 bases, with 5 bases between them. The germline V gene has CDR1 LNHDA and CDR2 SQIVND (reference sequence). The DNA of the CDR3 is TGTGCCAGTAGTATTCCGAACAATGAGCAGTTCTTC. It codes for CASSIPNNEQFF.

This clonotype came up many times. The chain is built from TRBV7-6 and TRBJ2-1, with 10 positions matching TRBD2. From germline, CDR1 is SGHVS and CDR2 FNYEAQ. This CDR3 contains 15 residues. J gave up 5 bases and V 4 bases, and 5 bases lay outside the gene matches. CDR3 loop: CASSSGTSVHNEQFF. CDR3 in DNA: TGTGCCAGCAGCTCCGGGACTAGCGTTCACAATGAGCAGTTCTTC.

The J gene is TRBJ2-1, the V gene TRBV5-1, with D tentatively TRBD1 (6 bases). Germline loops: CDR1 SGHRS, CDR2 YFSETQ. The V gene lost 0 bases and the J gene lost 0 bases, with 10 bases spanning the gap. The CDR3 covers 16 residues. The DNA for the CDR3 is TGCGCCAGCAGCTTGGTCAGGGGTGGCTCCTACAATGAGCAGTTCTTC. This sequence encodes CASSLVRGGSYNEQFF.

The chain employs TRBV15 and TRBJ2-7; 7 bases agree with TRBD1. The J segment lost 0 bases and the V segment lost 1 base, leaving 0 bases of the junction unmatched. Germline CDR1 LNHNV, CDR2 YYDKDF (reference sequence). The CDR3 length is 14 residues. CDR3 nucleotides: TGTGCCACCAGCAGAGGACAGGGCTCCTACGAGCAGTACTTC. Protein: CATSRGQGSYEQYF.